This T cell receptor (beta chain) was sequenced during a study of Tregs in tolerant kidney transplant recipients. CDR3 size: 14 residues. Trimming cost V 4 bases and J 6 bases, with 14 bases left between them. Looked up from germline, CDR1 is SGHAT and CDR2 is FQNNGV. The data were produced by immunoSEQ multiplex PCR, yet TCRdb's version contains in-frame clones alone and is incomplete. The sample includes around 230,000 clones, 80% to 85% of them seen just once. Comments on this clone: No antigen is known for it.

Overall study results and limits: Biological reproducibility was not directly addressed, but technical replication error appeared minimal.

This clonotype was obtained from a human donor in good health. Sequenced input: CD4+ T cells from blood. The chain has TRBV11-2 and TRBJ2-3, with a possible D match to TRBD2 (6 bases). The chain's CDR3 is CASSSRRGPDTQYF. CDR3 nucleotide sequence: TGTGCCAGCAGCTCCCGGCGGGGTCCGGATACGCAGTATTTT.